This entry features one TCR beta chain sequence. Using a J-beta primer mix together with a sample-barcoded 5' primer, a second PCR was run for roughly 7 to 11 cycles. In TCRdb, the 5' RACE reads were re-called with MiXCR into one record per CDR3 protein. The sample has around 1,000,000 distinct CDR3 sequences; roughly a quarter are singletons. Germline assignment: CDR1 DFQATT and CDR2 SNEGSKA (reference sequence). The CDR3 contains 14 residues. V lost 5 bases to trimming and J lost 2 bases, with 14 bases between them. The source of the sample is a study of blood T cells in healthy people across ages. At the level of the study: Researchers report that template switching captured about one barcoded beta molecule per two T cells.

Another study also made use of these data, one on T cells of mothers and their children.

The receptor was isolated from a girl aged 2 to 10 in good health. This chain joins TRBV20-1 and TRBJ2-3; possible D gene TRBD1, 6 bases. Sequencing was done on a sample of blood. The CDR3 DNA sequence: TGCAGTGCTGTGGGGGCGATAAACACAGATACGCAGTATTTT. Protein product: CSAVGAINTDTQYF.